The next 10 T cell receptor beta chains were all read from a single sample in a study of cytomegalovirus exposure and HLA in healthy donors. 13 Jbeta primers and 60 Vbeta primers were used for the PCR. Produced via immunoSEQ multiplex PCR; TCRdb's table is partial and in-frame only. The sample has around 150,000 clones, around three quarters seen once. The sequencing sample was made of PBMCs. These receptors were taken from a man aged 35-49 years in good health and CMV-seropositive.

The genes are TRBV6-1 and TRBJ1-2; D is undetermined. V lost 6 bases, J lost 3 bases, and 17 bases lay in between. Germline lookup yields CDR1 MNHNS and CDR2 SASEGT. This CDR3 has 15 amino acids. CDR3 DNA sequence: TGTGCCAGCAGGGAGGGCGGCGGAGAGTACTATGGCTACACCTTC. It is translated as CASREGGGEYYGYTF.

This chain connects TRBV19 to TRBJ2-1, with TRBD2 matching 13 bases. The CDR3 is 18 amino acids. Losses at the gene ends were 3 bases for V and 0 bases for J; bases not matched to a gene: 5. The germline gives CDR1 LNHDA, CDR2 SQIVND (reference sequence). The CDR3 region has the DNA TGTGCCAGTAGTATGACTAGCGGGGGGATGAGCTCCTACAATGAGCAGTTCTTC. Translation: CASSMTSGGMSSYNEQFF.

The chain has TRBV29-1 and TRBJ1-2, with a tentative D call TRBD1 (6 bases). This CDR3 comprises 15 residues. Germline loops: CDR1 SQVTM, CDR2 ANQGSEA. Between the trimmed V and J ends, which lost 5 bases and 4 bases, there was a span of 20 bases. CDR3 DNA: TGCAGCGTTATACCCCCAGGGGACGTCAGCTATGGCTACACCTTC. Translation gives CSVIPPGDVSYGYTF.

The chain couples TRBV19 to TRBJ2-5; TRBD1 aligns across 8 bases. J was trimmed by 1 base and V by 4 bases; bases with no gene match: 5. This CDR3 contains 15 residues. Looked up from germline, CDR1 is LNHDA and CDR2 is SQIVND (reference sequence). The CDR3 DNA is TGTGCCAGTAGTACCTTCGGACAGGGCCAAGAGACCCAGTACTTC. It encodes CASSTFGQGQETQYF.

This clone was found a few times. The genes are TRBV6-5 and TRBJ2-5; maybe TRBD2 (5 bases). The J call may be wrong; the DNA end is better matched by TRBJ2-7. CDR3 size: 13 residues. Germline V gene sequence: CDR1 MNHEY, CDR2 SVGAGI. The CDR3 sequence is CASSASASLEQYF. In DNA, the CDR3 is TGTGCCAGCAGTGCTTCGGCTAGCCTCGAGCAGTACTTC.

The rearrangement uses TRBV6-1 and TRBJ2-3, with D perhaps TRBD1 (6 bases). The V gene's germline CDR1 is MNHNS and CDR2 SASEGT. The CDR3 runs to 14 residues. V lost 2 bases, J lost 3 bases, and 9 bases lay in between. The CDR3 region is CASSESQGTDTQYF. As DNA, the CDR3 is TGTGCCAGCAGTGAATCCCAGGGGACAGATACGCAGTATTTT.

The gene calls are TRBV6-1 and TRBJ1-4, with 10 bases lining up with TRBD1. This CDR3 is 15 amino acids long. Trimming removed 5 bases from V and 6 bases from J; junction bases left unmatched: 6. Germline V gene lookup returns CDR1 MNHNS and CDR2 SASEGT. Written as DNA, the CDR3 is TGTGCCAGCAGTCCTCGGGACAGGGGAGATGAAAAACTGTTTTTT. Protein sequence: CASSPRDRGDEKLFF.

Only a few counts were recorded for this clone. The chain combines TRBV19 with TRBJ1-2, with 9 bases fitting TRBD1. Germline V gives CDR1 LNHDA, CDR2 SQIVND (reference sequence). The CDR3 loop spans 14 amino acids. Trimming removed 7 bases from V and 7 bases from J; junction bases left unmatched: 10. CDR3 bases: TGTGCCAGTACCCCGGACAGGGGAGGTAGTGGCTACACCTTC. Amino acids: CASTPDRGGSGYTF.

The chain carries TRBV4-3 and TRBJ2-2, with unresolved D. Trimming pared 0 bases from V and 0 bases from J, leaving 11 bases between. The CDR3 is 17 amino acids. Germline assignment: CDR1 LGHNA and CDR2 YSLEER. DNA of the CDR3: TGCGCCAGCAGCCAAGATTCGGCAGGAACGAACACCGGGGAGCTGTTTTTT. Its translation: CASSQDSAGTNTGELFF.

The rearrangement links TRBV2 to TRBJ2-7, with 7 bases lining up with TRBD2. The germline gives CDR1 SNHLY, CDR2 FYNNEI. The J segment lost 0 bases and the V segment lost 8 bases, leaving 13 bases of the junction unmatched. This CDR3 has 16 residues. The CDR3 region is CASGASGTFSSYEQYF. The DNA of the CDR3 is TGTGCCAGCGGTGCTAGCGGAACTTTTAGCTCCTACGAGCAGTACTTC.